A single T cell receptor beta chain is shown here with its context. This entry is derived from a study of blood T cell repertoires in COVID-19. Produced via immunoSEQ multiplex PCR; TCRdb's table is partial and in-frame only. The sample has 95,000 to 100,000 clones; about 85% are singletons. Germline assignment: CDR1 MGHRA and CDR2 YSYEKL. CDR3 length equals 17 residues. The junction had 5 bases not matched to a gene; V was cut back by 0 bases and J by 1 base. Sequences were obtained from peripheral blood. The clonotype originates from a woman aged 70 to 79 with active or convalescent COVID-19. The chain couples TRBV4-1 to TRBJ2-7, with TRBD2 matching over 11 bases. CDR3 protein: CASSQDRLAGLSYEQYF. The DNA for the CDR3 is TGCGCCAGCAGCCAAGATCGACTAGCGGGACTATCCTACGAGCAGTACTTC.